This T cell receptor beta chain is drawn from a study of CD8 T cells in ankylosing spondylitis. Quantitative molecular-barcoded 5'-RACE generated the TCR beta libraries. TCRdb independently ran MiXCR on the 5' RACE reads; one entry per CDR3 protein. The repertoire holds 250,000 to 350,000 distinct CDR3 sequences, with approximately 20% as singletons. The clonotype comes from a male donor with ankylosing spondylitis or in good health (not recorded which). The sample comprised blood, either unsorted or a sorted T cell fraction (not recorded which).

Here the CDR3 reads CASSHHRGINTEAFF. CDR3 nucleotide sequence: TGTGCCAGCAGCCACCACAGGGGGATAAACACTGAAGCTTTCTTT. The chain links TRBV3-1 to TRBJ1-1, with 8 bases aligning to TRBD1. The CDR3 is 15 residues long. V was pared by 3 bases and J by 2 bases, with 5 bases of the junction left unmatched. Germline V gene sequence: CDR1 LGHDT, CDR2 YNNKEL (reference sequence).